The present T cell receptor (beta chain) was sequenced within a study of blood T cell repertoires in COVID-19. Study at large: Nucleic acid was either cDNA or gDNA, and it came from T cells, B-cell-depleted T cells, or PBMCs.

While infection was still active, Seattle patients were enrolled and then followed longitudinally. As handled by the study authors: Estimated nucleated cell counts came from reference gene primer amplification. Method: immunoSEQ multiplex PCR; TCRdb's copy keeps in-frame clones and lacks some. V and J calls and clone size are those listed in that table; D and trimming were worked out from the DNA. The sample contains over 100,000 clones, around nine tenths of which appear only once. The TCR was taken from a woman aged 45-65 years with COVID-19, enrolled during active disease. The source material was peripheral blood.

This CDR3 reads CASSPGQGTYEQYV. Here the CDR3 DNA reads TGTGCCAGCAGCCCGGGACAGGGAACCTACGAGCAGTACGTC. The V and J genes are TRBV13 and TRBJ2-7; 9 bases agree with TRBD1. The length of the CDR3 is 14 residues. Germline V gene lookup returns CDR1 PRHDT and CDR2 FYEKMQ (reference sequence). J gave up 2 bases and V 5 bases, and 4 bases lay outside the gene matches.